These 18 T cell receptor beta chains came from one sample sequenced in a study of CD8 T cells in Susac syndrome. After extraction with the RNeasy kit, roughly 0.5 to 1 ug of the RNA was reverse transcribed using random hexamers. TCRdb re-called the immunoSEQ multiplex PCR reads through MiXCR, storing one row per CDR3 protein. The table shows 150,000 to 200,000 distinct CDR3 sequences, with approximately 95% occurring only once. The sample consisted of CD4+ T cells from PBMCs. These receptors originate from a human donor with multiple sclerosis.

The CDR3 reads CASSPGTVGGNQPQHF. The DNA for the CDR3 is TGTGCCAGCAGTCCCGGGACGGTCGGGGGCAATCAGCCCCAGCATTTT. This chain connects TRBV3-1 to TRBJ1-5, with D possibly being TRBD1 (5 bases). The CDR3 extends over 16 amino acids. Deletions cut 6 bases from V and 2 bases from J, with 17 bases between. Germline CDR1 is LGHDT and CDR2 is YNNKEL (reference sequence).

The rearrangement joins TRBV18 to TRBJ2-2; 8 nucleotides line up with TRBD2. Looked up from germline, CDR1 is KGHSH and CDR2 is LQKENI. There are 17 residues in the CDR3. Unmatched junction bases numbered 13, after V lost 6 bases and J lost 4 bases. The CDR3 nucleotides read TGTGCCAGCTCTATTCATGAAAGCGGGAGAAGCACCGGGGAGCTGTTTTTT. It yields the protein CASSIHESGRSTGELFF.

This clonotype showed up just once. The CDR3 DNA reads TGCAGCGTTAGCGGGCAGACCTACGAGCAGTACTTC. It specifies CSVSGQTYEQYF. The V call is TRBV29-1, the J call TRBJ2-7, with D possibly TRBD2 on 6 matching bases. This CDR3 region has 12 residues. V lost 5 bases and J lost 2, with 10 bases in between. CDR1 is SQVTM, CDR2 ANQGSEA, per germline.

The CDR3 protein is CASSPFVSTSSHEQFF. DNA of the CDR3: TGTGCCAGCTCACCCTTCGTTTCGACTAGTTCCCATGAGCAGTTCTTC. The genes are TRBV18 and TRBJ2-1, with a possible D match to TRBD2 (6 bases). The CDR3 is 16 amino acids. Per germline, CDR1 KGHSH and CDR2 LQKENI. The V end was cut by 3 bases, the J end by 8 bases, with 20 bases between.

This clonotype is a singleton in its sample. J is TRBJ2-2 and V is TRBV11-2, with D perhaps TRBD2 (6 bases). Germline loops: CDR1 SGHAT, CDR2 FQNNGV. CDR3 length equals 15 residues. The germline V and J ends were trimmed by 5 bases and 4 bases, with 14 bases remaining between them. The CDR3 loop is CASSTRLDVTGELFF. The CDR3 DNA is TGTGCCAGCAGCACCCGACTAGATGTCACCGGGGAGCTGTTTTTT.

J is TRBJ1-2 and V is TRBV20-1; 7 nucleotides line up with TRBD1. The CDR3 is 17 amino acids. V lost 1 base to trimming and J lost 2 bases; unmatched junction nucleotides: 13. The germline V gene encodes CDR1 DFQATT and CDR2 SNEGSKA (reference sequence). The CDR3 DNA follows: TGCAGTGCTAGAGCCGTATTTGGTAGGGACAGAAACTATGGCTACACCTTC. Its protein is CSARAVFGRDRNYGYTF.

The V call is TRBV5-1, the J call TRBJ2-2, with no clear D. Germline V gene sequence: CDR1 SGHRS, CDR2 YFSETQ. The CDR3 has 15 residues. Between the trimmed V and J ends, which lost 5 bases and 2 bases, there was a span of 13 bases. CDR3 coding DNA: TGCGCCAGCAGGAACTTAGGAATCAACACCGGGGAGCTGTTTTTT. Its protein product is CASRNLGINTGELFF.

V gene TRBV9 combines with J gene TRBJ2-1; D may match TRBD1 or TRBD2 (5 bases each). V was pared by 0 bases and J by 5 bases, with 12 bases between. This CDR3 is built from 15 residues. Looked up from germline, CDR1 is SGDLS and CDR2 is YYNGEE. CDR3 bases: TGTGCCAGCAGCGTAGTAGGGGAGTTCCACAATGAGCAGTTCTTC. It is translated as CASSVVGEFHNEQFF.

This clonotype has a single count. The chain has TRBV4-3 and TRBJ2-3; 8 bases fit TRBD2. The CDR3 has 16 amino acids. With V trimmed by 4 bases and J by 0 bases, 6 bases remained unmatched. Germline CDR1 LGHNA, CDR2 YSLEER. CDR3 DNA sequence: TGCGCCAGCAGCCTCGTAGCGGGACCAAGCACAGATACGCAGTATTTT. As protein: CASSLVAGPSTDTQYF.

This chain uses TRBV7-9 with TRBJ2-4; D is unresolved. Germline lookup yields CDR1 SEHNR and CDR2 FQNEAQ (reference sequence). This CDR3 comprises 14 residues. Trimming took 0 bases from V and 9 from J, leaving 12 bases between them. The CDR3, as DNA: TGTGCCAGCAGCTTAGCTGCTAGTGGTGGCATTCAGTACTTC. This translates into CASSLAASGGIQYF.

The chain is built from TRBV29-1 and TRBJ2-7; D uncertain. This CDR3 comprises 14 residues. Deletions cut 4 bases from V and 0 bases from J, with 13 bases between. Germline loops: CDR1 SQVTM, CDR2 ANQGSEA. DNA of the CDR3: TGCAGCGTTGCATTAGGAACAGCCTCCTACGAGCAGTACTTC. Its protein is CSVALGTASYEQYF.

This sequence joins TRBV15 and TRBJ1-3; D is possibly TRBD1 (5 bases). Trimming removed 8 bases from V and 0 bases from J, with 23 bases in between. The CDR3 covers 18 residues. From germline, CDR1 is LNHNV and CDR2 YYDKDF (reference sequence). CDR3 bases: TGTGCCACCGCCGCGGGGACCTTCGGGGGTCGCTCTGGAAACACCATATATTTT. Its protein is CATAAGTFGGRSGNTIYF.

The chain has TRBV29-1 and TRBJ1-1; perhaps TRBD1 as D (5 bases). The CDR3 contains 12 residues. From germline, CDR1 is SQVTM and CDR2 ANQGSEA. The ends were cut back, 6 bases at V and 0 bases at J, with 8 bases in the middle. CDR3: CSVKDMNTEAFF. CDR3 coding DNA: TGCAGCGTCAAGGACATGAACACTGAAGCTTTCTTT. The complete variable domain, with remaining parts taken from reference TRBV29-1 and TRBJ1-1, reads SAVISQKPSRDICQRGTSLTIQCQVDSQVTMMFWYRQQPGQSLTLIATANQGSEATYESGFVIDKFPISRPNLTFSTLTVSNMSPEDSSIYLCSVKDMNTEAFFGQGTRLTVV.

The V call is TRBV19, the J call TRBJ1-5; no clear D. Germline V gene sequence: CDR1 LNHDA, CDR2 SQIVND (reference sequence). This CDR3 is built from 15 residues. V was cut by 0 bases and J by 10 bases, with 16 bases left in between. The CDR3 region is CASSIDPAIVAPQHF. The DNA of the CDR3 is TGTGCCAGTAGTATAGATCCGGCTATTGTAGCCCCCCAGCATTTT.

V and J are TRBV30 and TRBJ1-4; D gene unclear. This CDR3 comprises 13 residues. The V end lost 2 bases, the J end lost 4 bases, and 8 bases lay between the germline ends. CDR1 and CDR2 from the germline V gene are GTSNPN and SVGIG (reference sequence). Here the CDR3 reads CAWSWQLNEKLFF. The CDR3 bases are TGTGCCTGGAGTTGGCAGCTTAATGAAAAACTGTTTTTT.

V gene TRBV30 combines with J gene TRBJ2-3; weak D call: TRBD2 (5 bases). From germline, CDR1 is GTSNPN and CDR2 SVGIG (reference sequence). With 1 base removed from V and 0 bases from J, the gap between germline ends came to 5 bases. The CDR3 covers 13 residues. DNA of the CDR3: TGTGCCTGGAGTGGCGGGAGCACAGATACGCAGTATTTT. It is translated as CAWSGGSTDTQYF.

The chain couples TRBV27 to TRBJ2-2; possible D gene TRBD1, 6 bases. The CDR3 loop spans 15 amino acids. The germline gives CDR1 MNHEY, CDR2 SMNVEV (reference sequence). Trimming took 5 bases from V and 3 from J, leaving 13 bases between them. This chain's CDR3 is CASSPYRADTGELFF. CDR3 nucleotides: TGTGCCAGCAGTCCCTACAGGGCTGACACCGGGGAGCTGTTTTTT.

The J gene is TRBJ1-3, the V gene TRBV15, with D perhaps matching TRBD1 (5 bases). V was pared by 1 base and J by 6 bases, with 13 bases between. Germline CDR1 and CDR2: LNHNV and YYDKDF (reference sequence). This CDR3 is built from 15 residues. The CDR3 protein is CATSRAGEGENTIYF. The CDR3 DNA follows: TGTGCCACCAGCAGAGCGGGGGAAGGTGAAAACACCATATATTTT.